These 5 T cell receptor beta chains were all obtained from the same sample, sequenced in a study of control samples from healthy donors and cancer patients. Generated by immunoSEQ multiplex PCR, the TCRdb table keeps only in-frame clones and is missing some. The sample records around 92,000 clones, roughly 86% being singletons. Sequencing used blood. The origin of the receptors is a man between 60 and 75 years old in good health.

The chain couples TRBV11-3 to TRBJ2-5, with D unclear. Germline V gene data show CDR1 as SGHNT and CDR2 as YENEEA. This CDR3 has 13 residues. Trimming shortened V by 0 bases and J by 1 base, and 3 bases separated the two germline ends. CDR3 residues: CASSLETQETQYF. For the CDR3, the DNA is TGTGCCAGCAGCTTAGAGACCCAAGAGACCCAGTACTTC.

The chain has TRBV3-1 (or the pseudogene TRBV3-2) and TRBJ1-1, with a possible D match to TRBD1 (5 bases). Germline CDR1 reads LGHDT; CDR2 reads YNNKEL (reference sequence). Trimming pared 4 bases from V and 11 bases from J, leaving 14 bases between. The CDR3 length is 12 residues. The CDR3 sequence is CASSPLTGGAFF. In DNA form, the CDR3 reads TGTGCCAGCAGCCCTCTTACAGGTGGGGCTTTCTTT.

The CDR3 nucleotides read TGTGCCAGCAGTCGGGGGGGTCTAGAGCAGTACTTC. Amino acids: CASSRGGLEQYF. The chain joins TRBV6-5 to TRBJ2-7; 8 nucleotides line up with TRBD2. The CDR3 sequence is 12 residues long. Trimming removed 5 bases from V and 7 bases from J; junction bases left unmatched: 4. Germline V CDR1 and CDR2: MNHEY, SVGAGI.

This rearrangement joins TRBV14 to TRBJ2-7; the D gene is possibly TRBD2 (6 bases). Trimming left V 4 bases short and J 2 bases short, with 9 bases between. Germline V lookup: CDR1 SGHDN, CDR2 FVKESK. The CDR3 consists of 13 residues. This chain's CDR3 is CASSRWGAYEQYF. The CDR3 DNA sequence: TGTGCCAGCAGCCGGTGGGGGGCCTACGAGCAGTACTTC.

V and J are TRBV6-5 and TRBJ2-7; 12 bases align to TRBD1. Germline loops: CDR1 MNHEY, CDR2 SVGAGI. There are 14 residues in the CDR3. V gave up 6 bases and J gave up 4 bases; unmatched junction bases: 4. Here the CDR3 DNA reads TGTGCCAGCAGAGGGGACAGGGGGCCTTACGAGCAGTACTTC. Protein product: CASRGDRGPYEQYF.